A selection of T cell receptor beta chains follows, all from one sample in a study of neurological immune-mediated disorders. TCRdb processed the 5' RACE reads anew with MiXCR; each CDR3 protein has one entry. The sample consists of 35,000 to 50,000 distinct CDR3 sequences, roughly 15% of them appearing once. The sequenced sample was CD4+ T cells from blood. These receptors were obtained from a woman aged 55 to 70 with HTLV-1-associated myelopathy (HAM/TSP). Both conserved end residues are part of each CDR3. A D gene is named only where the DNA matches it firmly. Size is stated for part of the rows, as once, few or many counts, or as a class when the clone is expanded.

TRBD2	TRBJ2-5	NA	TRBV5-1	TGCGCCAGCAGCTCATTAGCGGGGGAGGAGACCCAGTACTTC	CASSSLAGEETQYF
TRBD1	TRBJ2-7	many	TRBV2	TGTGCCAGCAGACGAGACAGGGGGCTTTCCTACGAGCAGTACTTC	CASRRDRGLSYEQYF
NA	TRBJ2-2	many	TRBV4-1	TGCGCCAGCAGCCAAGTCCGGGGGGCGCCCGGGGAGCTGTTTTTT	CASSQVRGAPGELFF
NA	TRBJ1-1	many	TRBV5-1	TGCGCCAGCAGCTTGGAACCTACAGGGATTATCATGAACACTGAAGCTTTCTTT	CASSLEPTGIIMNTEAFF
NA	TRBJ1-2	many	TRBV19	TGTGCCAGTACCGAGACACAGGAGACTTATGGCTACACCTTC	CASTETQETYGYTF
TRBD1	TRBJ1-3	few	TRBV9	TGTGCCAGCAGCGCCCAAGGGACAGGAGGAAACACCATATATTTT	CASSAQGTGGNTIYF
NA	TRBJ2-7	many	TRBV5-1	TGCGCCAGCAGCTTGCGGTCGGTCAGCTCCTCCTACGAGCAGTACTTC	CASSLRSVSSSYEQYF
TRBD1	TRBJ1-2	medium-sized	TRBV29-1	TGCAGCGTTGACACCGGACAGGGTTATGGCTACACCTTC	CSVDTGQGYGYTF
NA	TRBJ2-3	many	TRBV5-1	TGCGCCAGCAGCCCTCTTGGGGCAGGCACAGATACGCAGTATTTT	CASSPLGAGTDTQYF
NA	TRBJ2-7	many	TRBV27	TGTGCCAGCAGTTTCTCAACTCTAGGTTACGAGCAGTACTTC	CASSFSTLGYEQYF
NA	TRBJ1-2	many	TRBV12-3/TRBV12-4	TGTGCCAGCAGTTTACGGACTGGCTACACCTTC	CASSLRTGYTF
NA	TRBJ2-2	medium-sized	TRBV5-6	TGTGCCAGCAGCTTTACAGGGAGGTTCTCCGGGGAGCTGTTTTTT	CASSFTGRFSGELFF
NA	TRBJ1-2	many	TRBV5-1	TGCGCCAGCAGCCCAGACGATTATGGCTACACCTTC	CASSPDDYGYTF
NA	TRBJ1-1	many	TRBV5-1	TGCGCCAGCAGCTTGGGGGTAGACCGCCTGAACACTGAAGCTTTCTTT	CASSLGVDRLNTEAFF
TRBD1	TRBJ1-5	NA	TRBV6-5	TGTACCAGTAGTAGACAGGGAAATCAGCCCCAGCATTTT	CTSSRQGNQPQHF
TRBD2	TRBJ2-3	many	TRBV20-1	TGCAGTGCTAGAGATTGGGGGACTAGCGGGGCTCGGCAGTATTTT	CSARDWGTSGARQYF
TRBD2	TRBJ2-3	NA	TRBV28	TGTGCCAGCAGTTTAGGGGGGGAAGGGGCAGATACGCAGTATTTT	CASSLGGEGADTQYF
NA	TRBJ1-4	many	TRBV29-1	TGCAGCGTTGAAGATGGGTATAGCGTTAATGAAAAACTGTTTTTT	CSVEDGYSVNEKLFF
NA	TRBJ2-3	many	TRBV4-1	TGCGCCAGCAGCCAAGAGTTGTGGAACAGGGACACAGATACGCAGTATTTT	CASSQELWNRDTDTQYF
TRBD1	TRBJ2-1	once	TRBV7-7	TGTGCTAGCAGCTTGGGACAGCAAAATGAGCAGTTCTTC	CASSLGQQNEQFF
TRBD1	TRBJ2-3	many	TRBV5-5	TGTGCCAGCAGCCGAACAGCACAGGGGGCCGGGGCAGATACGCAGTATTTT	CASSRTAQGAGADTQYF
NA	TRBJ1-1	NA	TRBV7-9	TGTGCCAGCAGCTTAGGTCCGCGGGCAGGGGACACTGAAGCTTTCTTT	CASSLGPRAGDTEAFF
NA	TRBJ2-5	many	TRBV7-2	TGTGCCAGCAGCTCACAAGCGTCGGGGGCCCTGCTAGAGACCCAGTACTTC	CASSSQASGALLETQYF
TRBD2	TRBJ2-3	NA	TRBV30	TGTGCCTGGAGTGTCAGGGCTAGCGGACTGAGCACAGATACGCAGTATTTT	CAWSVRASGLSTDTQYF
TRBD2	TRBJ2-1	many	TRBV9	TGTGCCAGCAGTAAACTAGCGGACCCCTACAATGAGCAGTTCTTC	CASSKLADPYNEQFF
NA	TRBJ1-1	many	TRBV5-1	TGCGCCAGCAGTAGGGGTTCCCGGGGACAACTATTGAACACTGAAGCTTTCTTT	CASSRGSRGQLLNTEAFF
TRBD2	TRBJ2-2	NA	TRBV3-1	TGTGCCAGCAAACCCCCTACTGGGCGGGAGACCGGGGAGCTGTTTTTT	CASKPPTGRETGELFF
TRBD1	TRBJ1-6	many	TRBV29-1	TGCAGCGTTAGGACAGGGAGGTATTCACCCCTCCACTTT	CSVRTGRYSPLHF
TRBD2	TRBJ2-3	many	TRBV20-1	TGCAGTGCGGGAGGGACTCCTCGATTTAGCACAGATACGCAGTATTTT	CSAGGTPRFSTDTQYF
NA	TRBJ2-3	NA	TRBV5-1	TGCGCCAGCAGCTTAACCACAGATCCTCAGTATTTT	CASSLTTDPQYF
TRBD2	TRBJ2-1	NA	TRBV5-1	TGCGCCAGCAGCTTGATGGGACTAGGGGACAATGAGCAGTTCTTC	CASSLMGLGDNEQFF
NA	TRBJ2-1	many	TRBV5-6	TGTGCCAGCAGCTTGATGGTTTGGGGGAACTACAATGAGCAGTTCTTC	CASSLMVWGNYNEQFF
TRBD1	TRBJ1-1	many	TRBV7-6	TGTGCCAGCAGCTTATCTTCTCCCGGACAGGCTACAATGAACACTGAAGCTTTCTTT	CASSLSSPGQATMNTEAFF
NA	TRBJ1-1	many	TRBV3-1	TGTGCCAGCAGCCAAGAGACCAGGGTATACACTGAAGCTTTCTTT	CASSQETRVYTEAFF
TRBD1	TRBJ2-3	NA	TRBV18	TGTGCCAGCTCACCACAGGGGGCAGCGGATACGCAGTATTTT	CASSPQGAADTQYF
TRBD2	TRBJ2-3	few	TRBV12-3/TRBV12-4	TGTGCCAGCAGACCTAGCGGGGGCCACTACCCCCAGTATTTT	CASRPSGGHYPQYF
TRBD1	TRBJ2-3	medium-sized	TRBV5-1	TGCGCCAGCAGGGACAGGGAGAAATTCACAGATACGCAGTATTTT	CASRDREKFTDTQYF
NA	TRBJ2-3	many	TRBV10-3	TGTGCCATCAGGCCAGACTTCGTAAACACAGATACGCAGTATTTT	CAIRPDFVNTDTQYF
TRBD2	TRBJ2-4	many	TRBV20-1	TGCAGTGCTACGGGACTAGCGGGGGGGCTGGGCATTCAGTACTTC	CSATGLAGGLGIQYF
NA	TRBJ2-7	many	TRBV11-2	TGTGCCAGCAGCTTAGAGACAGTCCACTACGAGCAGTACTTC	CASSLETVHYEQYF
NA	TRBJ2-7	many	TRBV4-1	TGCGCCAGCAGCCATAGCGGAAGAACCTACGAGCAGTACTTC	CASSHSGRTYEQYF
NA	TRBJ1-2	NA	TRBV30	TGTGCCTGGAGTAGGACCGGGACCGGAGGGGGATATGGCTACACCTTC	CAWSRTGTGGGYGYTF
NA	TRBJ2-7	many	TRBV7-2	TGTGCCAGCAGCCCAGGAGGCTGGGGGACCTACGAGCAGTACTTC	CASSPGGWGTYEQYF
TRBD1	TRBJ2-7	many	TRBV5-1	TGCGCCAGCAGCTCGGGACAGAATTACGAGCAGTACTTC	CASSSGQNYEQYF
TRBD2	TRBJ2-1	many	TRBV6-1	TGTGCCAGCAGTGCTAGCGGGCGTTACAATGAGCAGTTCTTC	CASSASGRYNEQFF
NA	TRBJ1-6	many	TRBV5-6	TGTGCCAGCAGCCCTCTTCTGACAAGGGCCCACTCACCCCTCCACTTT	CASSPLLTRAHSPLHF
NA	TRBJ2-3	many	TRBV7-7	TGTGCTAGCAGCCCATCGGGGGGCACAGATACGCAGTATTTT	CASSPSGGTDTQYF
TRBD2	TRBJ2-3	many	TRBV5-1	TGCGCCAGCAGCTTGGCACGGACTCACTTGCGGGGGGGCACAGATACGCAGTATTTT	CASSLARTHLRGGTDTQYF
NA	TRBJ2-3	many	TRBV5-1	TGCGCCAGCAGCTTGGACAGCAAGCACACAGATACGCAGTATTTT	CASSLDSKHTDTQYF
TRBD1	TRBJ2-3	once	TRBV10-2	TGCGCCAGCATCCATGGACAGGGAGGAGCAGATACGCAGTATTTT	CASIHGQGGADTQYF
NA	TRBJ1-5	few	TRBV4-2	TGTGCCAGCAGCCAAGGGGTTAAGGGGGATCAGCCCCAGCATTTT	CASSQGVKGDQPQHF
NA	TRBJ2-2	many	TRBV7-8	TGTGCCAGCAGCTGGGGCGGCAGTCGCACCGGGGAGCTGTTTTTT	CASSWGGSRTGELFF
NA	TRBJ2-7	many	TRBV6-5	TGTGCCAGCAGGGATGGACGGACCTACGAGCAGTACTTC	CASRDGRTYEQYF
TRBD1	TRBJ1-1	many	TRBV7-2	TGTGCCAGCAGCCAACGCCTTCAAAACAGGGGGCCCCTGAACACTGAAGCTTTCTTT	CASSQRLQNRGPLNTEAFF